A selection of T cell receptor beta chains follows, all from one sample in a study of T cell repertoires in cytomegalovirus infection. Their cognate antigens are unknown. Using its own MiXCR run on the reads, TCRdb lists one record per CDR3 protein. This sample yields about a million distinct CDR3 sequences, of which about a third are seen a single time; under 15% belongs to the top ten. The sample consisted of cultured CD8+ T cells from PBMCs, taken from culture after CMV antigen stimulation. The receptors were sampled from a human donor in good health (CMV status not recorded). Some clones in this sample may be carry-over from other donors' samples. Both conserved end residues are part of each CDR3. D genes are given only for firm matches. A clone size is listed for some rows: how often the clone was seen (once, few, many), or a class if it is expanded.

CDR3: CASGYRAGAGELFF; DNA: TGTGCCAGCGGCTACAGGGCCGGGGCCGGGGAGCTGTTTTTT; J: TRBJ2-2; V: TRBV6-8; D: .; size: .
CDR3: CASTKGFGGGTDTQYF; DNA: TGTGCCAGCACCAAGGGGTTTGGGGGCGGCACAGATACGCAGTATTTT; J: TRBJ2-3; V: TRBV6-5; D: .; size: .
CDR3: CASSNHTEGAQETQYF; DNA: TGCGCCAGCAGCAACCATACGGAGGGGGCTCAAGAGACCCAGTACTTC; J: TRBJ2-5; V: TRBV4-1; D: .; size: few
CDR3: CASSSPGHEQYF; DNA: TGTGCCAGCAGTAGCCCTGGCCACGAGCAGTACTTC; J: TRBJ2-7; V: TRBV13; D: .; size: .
CDR3: CASLDLSTDTQYF; DNA: TGTGCCAGTTTGGACCTAAGCACAGATACGCAGTATTTT; J: TRBJ2-3; V: TRBV19; D: .; size: .
CDR3: CASTERRFSYNEQFF; DNA: TGCGCCAGCACCGAGAGAAGGTTCTCCTACAATGAGCAGTTCTTC; J: TRBJ2-1; V: TRBV10-2; D: .; size: few
CDR3: CASSLYPIKRDQPQHF; DNA: TGTGCCAGCAGCCTATACCCTATTAAACGGGATCAGCCCCAGCATTTT; J: TRBJ1-5; V: TRBV6-2/TRBV6-3; D: .; size: .
CDR3: CASSRTQGNTGELFF; DNA: TGTGCCAGCAGCCGGACCCAGGGGAACACCGGGGAGCTGTTTTTT; J: TRBJ2-2; V: TRBV7-8; D: .; size: few
CDR3: CASSLGALILGDEQFF; DNA: TGTGCCAGCAGTTTAGGTGCGCTTATCCTCGGCGATGAGCAGTTCTTC; J: TRBJ2-1; V: TRBV28; D: .; size: .
CDR3: CASSGQLRPDTQYF; DNA: TGCGCCAGCAGCGGACAGCTTCGACCAGATACGCAGTATTTT; J: TRBJ2-3; V: TRBV5-1; D: .; size: few
CDR3: CATNAGTGGPEQYF; DNA: TGTGCCACCAACGCCGGGACAGGGGGCCCCGAGCAGTACTTC; J: TRBJ2-7; V: TRBV15; D: TRBD1; size: .
CDR3: CASSVGTGDVDYGYTF; DNA: TGTGCCAGCAGCGTGGGGACAGGTGATGTCGACTATGGCTACACCTTC; J: TRBJ1-2; V: TRBV5-4; D: TRBD1; size: .
CDR3: CASSHGPGGGEKLFF; DNA: TGCGCCAGCAGCCATGGACCAGGGGGAGGAGAAAAACTGTTTTTT; J: TRBJ1-4; V: TRBV4-3; D: TRBD1; size: many
CDR3: CASSPSAGEADTQYF; DNA: TGTGCCAGCAGCCCTAGTGCGGGGGAGGCAGATACGCAGTATTTT; J: TRBJ2-3; V: TRBV11-3; D: TRBD2; size: few
CDR3: CASGYRENTEAFF; DNA: TGTGCCAGCGGATACAGGGAGAACACTGAAGCTTTCTTT; J: TRBJ1-1; V: TRBV5-6; D: .; size: few
CDR3: CASSQGQGSHEQFF; DNA: TGCGCCAGCAGCCAAGGACAGGGGAGTCATGAGCAGTTCTTC; J: TRBJ2-1; V: TRBV4-1; D: TRBD1; size: .
CDR3: CSARGVIGTEAFF; DNA: TGCAGTGCTAGAGGGGTTATTGGCACTGAAGCTTTCTTT; J: TRBJ1-1; V: TRBV20-1; D: .; size: .
CDR3: CASTGQGTDTQYF; DNA: TGTGCCAGCACGGGACAGGGGACAGATACGCAGTATTTT; J: TRBJ2-3; V: TRBV27; D: TRBD1; size: .
CDR3: CASSYSSSVGETQYF; DNA: TGTGCCAGCAGTTACTCGAGCAGTGTAGGGGAGACCCAGTACTTC; J: TRBJ2-5; V: TRBV6-8; D: .; size: .
CDR3: CASSFLVSQGNTGELFF; DNA: TGCGCCAGCAGCTTTTTAGTCTCCCAGGGCAACACCGGGGAGCTGTTTTTT; J: TRBJ2-2; V: TRBV5-1; D: .; size: few
CDR3: CASSILPFTDTQYF; DNA: TGTGCCAGTAGTATCCTTCCTTTCACAGATACGCAGTATTTT; J: TRBJ2-3; V: TRBV19; D: .; size: .
CDR3: CSARVETQYF; DNA: TGCAGTGCTAGGGTAGAGACCCAGTACTTC; J: TRBJ2-5; V: TRBV20-1; D: .; size: few
CDR3: CASSFQRDAPLDNEQFF; DNA: TGTGCCAGCAGTTTCCAGCGGGACGCCCCTCTAGACAATGAGCAGTTCTTC; J: TRBJ2-1; V: TRBV6-5; D: TRBD2; size: .
CDR3: CAISDPDRVNTEAFF; DNA: TGTGCCATCAGTGACCCTGACAGGGTGAACACTGAAGCTTTCTTT; J: TRBJ1-1; V: TRBV10-3; D: TRBD1; size: .
CDR3: CASGGPVNEQFF; DNA: TGTGCCAGCGGGGGCCCGGTTAATGAGCAGTTCTTC; J: TRBJ2-1; V: TRBV7-9; D: .; size: few
CDR3: CASTAGVGDIQYF; DNA: TGTGCCAGCACGGCAGGGGTGGGAGACATTCAGTACTTC; J: TRBJ2-4; V: TRBV2; D: .; size: .
CDR3: CASSETKWPNTGELFF; DNA: TGTGCCAGCAGTGAGACGAAATGGCCCAACACCGGGGAGCTGTTTTTT; J: TRBJ2-2; V: TRBV12-3/TRBV12-4; D: .; size: few